Listed below are T cell receptor beta chains from one sample, sequenced in a study of follicular helper T cells after annual influenza vaccination. Using immunoSEQ multiplex PCR, the repertoire was profiled, and TCRdb retains in-frame clones only, with some absent. Among approximately 7,400 clones listed, around four fifths were seen once. The input for sequencing was CXCR5+ CD38- circulating T follicular helper cells from blood, taken 7 days after influenza vaccination. These TCRs come from an adult who received the influenza vaccine. Both conserved end residues are part of each CDR3.

>TRBJ1-5|TRBV5-1
CASSLGDRAQPQHF
>TRBJ2-5|TRBV7-9
CASSPTGTVTETQYF
>TRBJ2-7|TRBV5-4
CASRASGRTSPAEQYF
>TRBJ1-1|TRBV28
CASLMDRNTEAFF
>TRBJ2-5|TRBV30
CARSSGGVIETQYF
>TRBJ1-6|TRBV7-3
CASSLRHNSPLHF
>TRBJ1-2|TRBV29-1
CSVGVRGNYGYTF
>TRBJ2-3|TRBV9
CASSLAGAVSDTQYF
>TRBJ1-2|TRBV30
CAWSVRGPYGYTF
>TRBJ2-2|TRBV18
CASSPRQSTGELFF
>TRBJ1-6|TRBV6-5
CASSPSVNSPLHF
>TRBJ1-2|TRBV30
CAWARGGSNYGYTF
>TRBJ2-5|TRBV19
CASSIWRGAPQETQYF
>TRBJ2-7|TRBV29-1
CSVDAPGTGGLLYEQYF
>TRBJ1-2|TRBV6-4
CASSSRGVVRGYTF
>TRBJ2-7|TRBV7-6
CASSLAAASLTYF
>TRBJ2-3|TRBV7-2
CASSSTSDTQYF
>TRBJ1-5|TRBV18
CASSDRRGNQPQHF
>TRBJ2-2|TRBV27
CASSLSGNTGELFF
>TRBJ1-1|TRBV7-2
CASSLNGRGKGAFF
>TRBJ1-2|TRBV2
CASSSGAYYGYTF
>TRBJ2-1|TRBV11-2
CASSLVSGGYNEQFF
>TRBJ2-3|TRBV28
CASISGTATDTQYF
>TRBJ2-3|TRBV15
CATSLTSDLGTDTQYF
>TRBJ1-3|TRBV10-3
CAIRRQDGNTIYF
>TRBJ2-7|TRBV7-6
CASSPQAGSSYEQYF
>TRBJ2-2|TRBV7-2
CASRSGGAAGELFF
>TRBJ2-3|TRBV11-2
CASSLSPGSDTQYF
>TRBJ2-1|TRBV18
CASSPPDRGRGNEQFF
>TRBJ2-3|TRBV18
CASSPRRTSEDTQYF
>TRBJ2-5|TRBV7-6
CASSPSTGRETQYF
>TRBJ1-1|TRBV6-6
CASSYDTGTEAFF
>TRBJ1-5|TRBV18
CASSPEGSRQPQHF
>TRBJ1-2|TRBV5-4
CASSRDASSSNYGYTF
>TRBJ1-4|TRBV7-2
CASSLSATNEKLFF
>TRBJ1-2|TRBV15
CATSRTQGYGYTF
>TRBJ1-6|TRBV5-6
CASSRRQGRNSPLHF
>TRBJ2-7|TRBV4-2
CASSRRDSYEQYF
>TRBJ2-5|TRBV5-4
CASRYAALSEETQYF
>TRBJ2-7|TRBV6-5
CASSPHDLDEQYF
>TRBJ2-1|TRBV6-1
CASSFSYNEQFF
>TRBJ1-3|TRBV14
CASSPDSVSGNTIYF
>TRBJ1-4|TRBV5-5
CASSSGTGLDEKLFF
>TRBJ1-1|TRBV9
CASSDGSDRSGWTEAFF
>TRBJ1-2|TRBV2
CASTLTGRDGYTF
>TRBJ2-1|TRBV7-3
CASSLAGGPNEQFF